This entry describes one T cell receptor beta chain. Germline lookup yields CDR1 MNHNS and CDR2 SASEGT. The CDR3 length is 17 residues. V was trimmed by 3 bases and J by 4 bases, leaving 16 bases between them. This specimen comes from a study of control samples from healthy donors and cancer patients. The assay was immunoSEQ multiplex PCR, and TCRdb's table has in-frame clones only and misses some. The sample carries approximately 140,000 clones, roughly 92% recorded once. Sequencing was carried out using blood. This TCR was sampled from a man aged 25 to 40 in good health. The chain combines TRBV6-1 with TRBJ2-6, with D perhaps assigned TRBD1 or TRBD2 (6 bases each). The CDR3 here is CASSDDRGRGGANVLTF. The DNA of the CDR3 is TGTGCCAGCAGTGATGACCGGGGGCGCGGGGGGGCCAACGTCCTGACTTTC.